This TCR beta chain was captured in a study of cytomegalovirus exposure and HLA in healthy donors. It was with 60 Vbeta and 13 Jbeta primers that the PCR ran. Some clones are missing from TCRdb's copy, which holds only in-frame ones; the method was immunoSEQ multiplex PCR. The data contain roughly 120,000 clones, more than 80% of them singletons. Germline assignment: CDR1 MNHEY and CDR2 SMNVEV (reference sequence). Between the trimmed V and J ends, which lost 4 bases and 1 base, there was a span of 13 bases. This CDR3 is 15 amino acids long. This clonotype originated in a man aged 30 to 45 in good health and CMV-seronegative. The sample taken for sequencing was PBMCs. The rearrangement links TRBV27 to TRBJ2-5; tentatively, D is TRBD1 (6 bases). CDR3 coding DNA: TGTGCCAGCAGTTCTTTGGACAGAATCCAAGAGACCCAGTACTTC. Protein: CASSSLDRIQETQYF.